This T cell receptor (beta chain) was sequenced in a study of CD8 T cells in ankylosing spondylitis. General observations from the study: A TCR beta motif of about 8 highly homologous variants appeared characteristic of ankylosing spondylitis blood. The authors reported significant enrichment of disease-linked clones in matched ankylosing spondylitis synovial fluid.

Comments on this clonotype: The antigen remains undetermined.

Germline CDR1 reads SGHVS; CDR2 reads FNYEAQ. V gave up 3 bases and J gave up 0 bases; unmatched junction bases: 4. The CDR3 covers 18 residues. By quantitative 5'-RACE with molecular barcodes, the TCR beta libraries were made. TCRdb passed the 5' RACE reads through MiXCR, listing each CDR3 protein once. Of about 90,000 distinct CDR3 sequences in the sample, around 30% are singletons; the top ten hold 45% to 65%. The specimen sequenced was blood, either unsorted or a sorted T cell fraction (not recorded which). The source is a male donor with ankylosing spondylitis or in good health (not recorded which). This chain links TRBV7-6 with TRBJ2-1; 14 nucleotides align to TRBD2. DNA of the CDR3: TGTGCCAGCAGCTTTGGGACTAGCGGGAGCAGCTCCTACAATGAGCAGTTCTTC. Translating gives CASSFGTSGSSSYNEQFF.